The entry below gives a single T cell receptor beta chain sequence along with its context. Clones were read by immunoSEQ multiplex PCR, and TCRdb kept only the in-frame ones, dropping some. The profile shows 60,000 to 80,000 clones, approximately 78% of them singletons. This sample was taken from a study of blood T cell repertoires in COVID-19. This CDR3 region has 16 residues. The V segment lost 0 bases and the J segment 1 base; nucleotides outside the gene matches: 4. CDR1 SGHNT and CDR2 YENEEA come from the germline V gene. The clonotype was recovered from a woman in her thirties or forties with acute COVID-19. The specimen was PBMCs or T cells enriched from blood (not recorded which). This sequence joins TRBV11-3 and TRBJ2-3, with 7 bases fitting TRBD2. Here the CDR3 DNA reads TGTGCCAGCAGCTTAGATCCCAGCGGGGGCACAGATACGCAGTATTTT. Protein: CASSLDPSGGTDTQYF.